Listed here are 23 T cell receptor beta chains from one sample, sequenced in a study of blood T cell repertoires in COVID-19. Produced via immunoSEQ multiplex PCR; TCRdb's table is partial and in-frame only. The sample has some 110,000 clones; less than 80% are singletons. Sequencing was carried out using peripheral blood. These TCRs come from a middle-aged man with acute or convalescent COVID-19.

The chain employs TRBV13 and TRBJ2-1; 13 bases match TRBD2. Losses at the gene ends were 5 bases for V and 0 bases for J; bases not matched to a gene: 13. CDR1 is PRHDT and CDR2 is FYEKMQ in the germline V gene (reference sequence). This CDR3 has 20 residues. CDR3 nucleotide sequence: TGTGCCAGCAGCGGCTGGGGACTAGCGGGACCCCAGAGCTCCTACAATGAGCAGTTCTTC. Translation: CASSGWGLAGPQSSYNEQFF.

The gene calls are TRBV7-8 and TRBJ1-5; 7 bases fit TRBD1. This CDR3 has 12 amino acids. The V segment lost 10 bases and the J segment 5 bases; nucleotides outside the gene matches: 5. CDR1 is SGHVS and CDR2 is FQNEAQ in the germline V gene. CDR3 amino acids: CAIGTDHQPQHF. The CDR3 DNA follows: TGTGCCATCGGGACAGACCATCAGCCCCAGCATTTT.

V gene TRBV7-2 combines with J gene TRBJ2-5; a weak D match, TRBD2 (6 bases). Germline V gene lookup returns CDR1 SGHTA and CDR2 FQGNSA. The CDR3 spans 13 residues. Trimming cost V 6 bases and J 4 bases, with 12 bases left between them. DNA of the CDR3: TGTGCCAGCAGTCCCTTCGGGGGAGAGACCCAGTACTTC. It yields the protein CASSPFGGETQYF.

CDR3 protein: CASNAGLYYGYTF. For the CDR3, the DNA is TGCGCCAGCAACGCGGGGCTCTACTATGGCTACACCTTC. The chain joins TRBV10-2 to TRBJ1-2; tentative D call: TRBD1 (5 bases). This CDR3 contains 13 residues. Germline loops: CDR1 WSHSY, CDR2 SAAADI. Trimming took off 7 bases at V and 3 bases at J, with 12 bases between the two ends.

The chain couples TRBV7-8 to TRBJ1-1; 10 nucleotides match TRBD1. Germline CDR1 reads SGHVS; CDR2 reads FQNEAQ. The J segment lost 11 bases and the V segment lost 5 bases, leaving 20 bases of the junction unmatched. The CDR3 length is 17 residues. CDR3 coding DNA: TGTGCCAGCAGCCAGACAGGGGGCGCCTCAAGTGGCGGCAAGGCTTTCTTT. Protein: CASSQTGGASSGGKAFF.

The V gene is TRBV7-9, the J gene TRBJ1-1; D remains ambiguous. Germline V lookup: CDR1 SEHNR, CDR2 FQNEAQ (reference sequence). Trimming took off 8 bases at V and 1 base at J, with 8 bases between the two ends. There are 12 residues in the CDR3. CDR3 in amino acids: CASLDWNTEAFF. The CDR3 nucleotides read TGTGCCAGCCTCGACTGGAACACTGAAGCTTTCTTT.

The J gene is TRBJ1-2, the V gene TRBV10-3; no clear D gene. This CDR3 spans 15 amino acids. Between the trimmed V and J ends, which lost 0 bases and 6 bases, there was a span of 14 bases. Germline assignment: CDR1 ENHRY and CDR2 SYGVKD. The CDR3 loop is CAISESLEGFNGYTF. The DNA for the CDR3 is TGTGCCATCAGTGAGTCGTTGGAGGGCTTTAATGGCTACACCTTC.

In this sample, this clone turned up once. V and J are TRBV11-2 and TRBJ2-7; TRBD1 matches 9 bases. V lost 3 bases, J lost 5 bases, and 8 bases stayed unmatched. The CDR3 covers 15 residues. Germline V gene sequence: CDR1 SGHAT, CDR2 FQNNGV. The CDR3 region is CASSFPGQGSHEQYF. In nucleotides, the CDR3 is TGTGCCAGCAGCTTTCCGGGACAGGGCAGCCACGAGCAGTACTTC.

This chain connects TRBV5-1 to TRBJ1-5; no clear D gene. The germline V gene encodes CDR1 SGHRS and CDR2 YFSETQ. CDR3 length: 15 amino acids. The V end lost 4 bases, the J end lost 0 bases, and 11 bases lay between the germline ends. The chain's CDR3 is CASSPGLYSNQPQHF. CDR3 nucleotides: TGCGCCAGCAGCCCGGGGTTATATAGCAATCAGCCCCAGCATTTT.

This clone was recorded only once. The rearrangement links TRBV5-1 to TRBJ2-7; D may be TRBD1 (6 bases). Per germline, CDR1 SGHRS and CDR2 YFSETQ. The length of the CDR3 is 17 residues. Trimming cost V 4 bases and J 1 base, with 21 bases left between them. The CDR3, as DNA: TGCGCCAGCAGCAAGTTATTAAAGGGCCAGGGGTCCTACGAGCAGTACTTC. It yields the protein CASSKLLKGQGSYEQYF.

This clone was observed once. The chain joins TRBV30 to TRBJ1-1; 7 positions match TRBD1. V gave up 2 bases and J gave up 6 bases; unmatched junction bases: 6. Germline lookup yields CDR1 GTSNPN and CDR2 SVGIG (reference sequence). The CDR3 contains 13 residues. The CDR3 sequence: CAWSIRDRAEAFF. The CDR3 bases are TGTGCCTGGAGTATCCGGGACAGAGCTGAAGCTTTCTTT.

V gene TRBV3-1 (or the pseudogene TRBV3-2) combines with J gene TRBJ2-7; the match to TRBD2 covers 12 bases. The CDR3 is 16 residues long. Germline assignment: CDR1 LGHDT and CDR2 YNNKEL (reference sequence). The V segment lost 1 base and the J segment 2 bases; nucleotides outside the gene matches: 3. The CDR3 region has the DNA TGTGCCAGCAGCCAAGGGCTAGCGGGAGGGGCCTACGAGCAGTACTTC. Encoded protein: CASSQGLAGGAYEQYF.

The V and J genes are TRBV2 and TRBJ1-5; 10 nucleotides align to TRBD1. Trimming at V came to 4 bases and at J to 6 bases, leaving 6 bases not matched to a gene. Germline CDR1 SNHLY, CDR2 FYNNEI. The CDR3 runs 15 residues. The CDR3 spells CASSGDRGAGQPQHF. DNA of the CDR3: TGTGCCAGCAGTGGGGACAGGGGTGCAGGTCAGCCCCAGCATTTT.

This chain joins TRBV25-1 and TRBJ2-5, with 7 nucleotides matching TRBD1. The CDR3 is 18 amino acids. Germline trimming cut 3 bases from V and 1 base from J; bases unmatched to any gene: 14. Looked up from germline, CDR1 is MGHDK and CDR2 is SYGVNS. The CDR3 DNA reads as TGTGCCAGCAGTGACCTGTTTGGGACAGCGAATCTCCAAGAGACCCAGTACTTC. As protein: CASSDLFGTANLQETQYF.

The chain couples TRBV5-1 to TRBJ2-5; TRBD1 matches at 7 bases. CDR1 SGHRS and CDR2 YFSETQ come from the germline V gene. V dropped 4 bases and J dropped 4; count of bases not matched to a gene: 4. This CDR3 is built from 13 residues. The CDR3 reads CASSPGQLETQYF. The DNA for the CDR3 is TGCGCCAGCAGCCCGGGACAGCTAGAGACCCAGTACTTC.

The rearrangement joins TRBV4-1 to TRBJ1-2; perhaps TRBD1 as D (5 bases). The CDR3 totals 15 residues. Trimming left V 4 bases short and J 0 bases short, with 12 bases between. Germline loops: CDR1 MGHRA, CDR2 YSYEKL. The DNA for the CDR3 is TGCGCCAGCAGCCCGCAGACAGTAGCTAACTATGGCTACACCTTC. This encodes CASSPQTVANYGYTF.

The chain couples TRBV27 to TRBJ2-3; 10 positions agree with TRBD1. CDR1 and CDR2 (germline): MNHEY, SMNVEV (reference sequence). V trimming: 5 bases; J trimming: 2 bases; junction bases outside the gene matches: 7. The length of the CDR3 is 16 residues. The CDR3 sequence is CASSNRQGAVTDTQYF. The CDR3 DNA reads as TGTGCCAGCAGTAACCGACAGGGGGCGGTCACAGATACGCAGTATTTT.

The chain is built from TRBV28 and TRBJ1-1; no clear D. Germline values: CDR1 MDHEN, CDR2 SYDVKM. V was clipped by 7 bases and J by 6 bases, with 18 bases between them. The CDR3 spans 14 residues. CDR3 nucleotide sequence: TGTGCCAGCACCCTTCTAGAGTCGGCGGCTGAAGCTTTCTTT. Encoded protein: CASTLLESAAEAFF.

This clone turned up a few times. The chain couples TRBV3-1 (or the pseudogene TRBV3-2) to TRBJ2-5; 8 positions match TRBD2. Trimming at V came to 5 bases and at J to 3 bases, leaving 5 bases not matched to a gene. The CDR3 loop spans 14 amino acids. Germline lookup yields CDR1 LGHDT and CDR2 YNNKEL (reference sequence). The CDR3 is CASSETSGKETQYF. CDR3 nucleotide sequence: TGTGCCAGCAGCGAAACTAGCGGTAAAGAGACCCAGTACTTC.

CDR3 nucleotides: TGTGCCAGCAAGACTACCGGGACTAGCGGCTACGAGCAGTACTTC. This encodes CASKTTGTSGYEQYF. The V call is TRBV6-5, the J call TRBJ2-7; TRBD2 matches at 11 bases. Per germline, CDR1 MNHEY and CDR2 SVGAGI. With V trimmed by 7 bases and J by 3 bases, 8 bases remained unmatched. The CDR3 length is 15 residues.

This sequence joins TRBV10-3 and TRBJ1-3; maybe TRBD1 (5 bases). Per germline, CDR1 ENHRY and CDR2 SYGVKD. Trimming shortened V by 5 bases and J by 4 bases, and 12 bases separated the two germline ends. The CDR3 has 14 amino acids. The CDR3 loop is CAISPSGAGNTIYF. CDR3 bases: TGTGCCATCAGTCCTTCTGGGGCAGGAAACACCATATATTTT.

J is TRBJ2-3 and V is TRBV6-2 or TRBV6-3; 10 nucleotides match TRBD1. The CDR3 covers 21 residues. V was pared by 4 bases and J by 0 bases, with 19 bases of the junction left unmatched. Looked up from germline, CDR1 is MNHEY and CDR2 is SVGEGT. CDR3 in amino acids: CASSSTAPGQGIPLSTDTQYF. The CDR3 region has the DNA TGTGCCAGCAGTTCAACAGCACCGGGACAGGGGATCCCACTTAGCACAGATACGCAGTATTTT.

The V gene is TRBV10-1, the J gene TRBJ1-1, with 7 positions matching TRBD1. V was pared by 8 bases and J by 4 bases, with 7 bases of the junction left unmatched. The germline gives CDR1 WNHNN, CDR2 SYGVQD (reference sequence). There are 13 residues in the CDR3. The CDR3 region is CASQRAGGTEAFF. The CDR3 DNA is TGCGCCAGCCAAAGGGCAGGGGGCACTGAAGCTTTCTTT.